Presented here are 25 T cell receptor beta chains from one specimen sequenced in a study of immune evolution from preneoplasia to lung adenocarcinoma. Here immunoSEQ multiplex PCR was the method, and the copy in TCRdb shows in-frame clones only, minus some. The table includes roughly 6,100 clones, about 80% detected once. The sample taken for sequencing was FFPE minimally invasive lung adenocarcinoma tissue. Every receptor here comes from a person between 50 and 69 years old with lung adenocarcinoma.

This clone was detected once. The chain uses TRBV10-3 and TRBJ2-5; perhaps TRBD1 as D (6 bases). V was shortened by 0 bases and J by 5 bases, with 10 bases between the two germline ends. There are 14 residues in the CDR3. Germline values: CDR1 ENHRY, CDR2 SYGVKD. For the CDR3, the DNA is TGTGCCATCAGTGAGTCGAGACAGGACGAGACCCAGTACTTC. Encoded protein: CAISESRQDETQYF.

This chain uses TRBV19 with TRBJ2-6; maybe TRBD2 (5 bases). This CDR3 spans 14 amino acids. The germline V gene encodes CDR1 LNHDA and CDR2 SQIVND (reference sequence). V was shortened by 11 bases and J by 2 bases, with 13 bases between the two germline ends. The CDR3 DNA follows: TGTGCCTTGCCCGGGGAAGCTGGGGCCAACGTCCTGACTTTC. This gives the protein CALPGEAGANVLTF.

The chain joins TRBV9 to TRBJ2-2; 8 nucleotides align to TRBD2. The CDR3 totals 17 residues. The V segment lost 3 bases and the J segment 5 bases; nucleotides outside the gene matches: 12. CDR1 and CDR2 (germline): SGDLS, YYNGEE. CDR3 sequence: CASSAEGTRRYTGELFF. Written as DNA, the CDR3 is TGTGCCAGCAGCGCAGAAGGGACTAGACGGTATACCGGGGAGCTGTTTTTT.

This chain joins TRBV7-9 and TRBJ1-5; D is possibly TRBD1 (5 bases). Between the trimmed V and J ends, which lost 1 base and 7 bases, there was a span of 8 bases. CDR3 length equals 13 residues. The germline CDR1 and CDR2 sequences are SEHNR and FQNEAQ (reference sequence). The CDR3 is CASSLGGGQPQHF. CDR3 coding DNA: TGTGCCAGCAGCTTAGGGGGGGGACAGCCCCAGCATTTT.

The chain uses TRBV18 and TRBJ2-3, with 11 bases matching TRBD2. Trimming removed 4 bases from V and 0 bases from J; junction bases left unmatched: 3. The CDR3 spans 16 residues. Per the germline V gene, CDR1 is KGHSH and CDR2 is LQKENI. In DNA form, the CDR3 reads TGTGCCAGCTCACGACTAGCGGGGACTAGCACAGATACGCAGTATTTT. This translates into CASSRLAGTSTDTQYF.

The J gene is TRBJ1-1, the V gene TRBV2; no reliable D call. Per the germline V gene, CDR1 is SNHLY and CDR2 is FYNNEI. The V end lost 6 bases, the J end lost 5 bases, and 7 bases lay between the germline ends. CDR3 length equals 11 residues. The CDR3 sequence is CASREPTEAFF. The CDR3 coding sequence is TGTGCCAGCAGAGAACCGACTGAAGCTTTCTTT.

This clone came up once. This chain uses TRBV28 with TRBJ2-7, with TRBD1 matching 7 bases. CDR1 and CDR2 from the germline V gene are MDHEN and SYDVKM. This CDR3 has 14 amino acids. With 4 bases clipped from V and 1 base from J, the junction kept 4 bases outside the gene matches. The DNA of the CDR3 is TGTGCCAGCAGTTCCCTGGGACAGTCCTACGAGCAGTACTTC. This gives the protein CASSSLGQSYEQYF.

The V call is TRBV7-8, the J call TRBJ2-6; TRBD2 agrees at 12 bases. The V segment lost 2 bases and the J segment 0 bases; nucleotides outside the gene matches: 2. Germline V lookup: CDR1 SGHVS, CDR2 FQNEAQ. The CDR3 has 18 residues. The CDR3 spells CASSLRTSGISGANVLTF. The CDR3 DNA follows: TGTGCCAGCAGCTTAAGGACTAGCGGGATCTCTGGGGCCAACGTCCTGACTTTC. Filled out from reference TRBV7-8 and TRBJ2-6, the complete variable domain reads GAGVSQSPRYKVAKRGQDVALRCDPISGHVSLFWYQQALGQGPEFLTYFQNEAQLDKSGLPSDRFFAERPEGSVSTLKIQRTQQEDSAVYLCASSLRTSGISGANVLTFGAGSRLTVL.

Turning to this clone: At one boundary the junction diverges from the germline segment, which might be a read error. This CDR3 reads CASSILGAPGNGQFF. CDR3 sequence (DNA): TGTGCCAGTAGTATCTTGGGGGCGCCGGGGAATGGGCAGTTCTTC. This chain uses TRBV19 with TRBJ2-1; D is perhaps TRBD1 (6 bases). In germline, CDR1 is LNHDA, CDR2 SQIVND (reference sequence). The CDR3 is made up of 15 amino acids.

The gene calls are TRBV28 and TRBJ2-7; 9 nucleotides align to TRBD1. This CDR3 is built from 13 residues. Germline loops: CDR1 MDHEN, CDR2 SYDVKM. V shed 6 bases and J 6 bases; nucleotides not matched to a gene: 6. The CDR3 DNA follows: TGTGCCAGCAGATCACAGGGGGCTGGCGAGCAGTACTTC. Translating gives CASRSQGAGEQYF.

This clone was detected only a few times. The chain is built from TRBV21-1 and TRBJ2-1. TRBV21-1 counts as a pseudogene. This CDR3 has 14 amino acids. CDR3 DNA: TGTGCCAGCAGCAACAATGCCGTCTACAATGAGCAGTTCTTC. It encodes CASSNNAVYNEQFF.

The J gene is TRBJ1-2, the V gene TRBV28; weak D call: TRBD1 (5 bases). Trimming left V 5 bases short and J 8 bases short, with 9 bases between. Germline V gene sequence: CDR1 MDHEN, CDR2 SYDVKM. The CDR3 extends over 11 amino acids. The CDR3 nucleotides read TGTGCCAGCAGTACCTGGGGGGGCTACACCTTC. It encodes CASSTWGGYTF.

The CDR3 DNA is TGCGCCAGCAGCCTAGAGGGGAGCAATCAGCCCCAGCATTTT. Translation: CASSLEGSNQPQHF. This chain connects TRBV5-1 to TRBJ1-5; the D gene is possibly TRBD1 (5 bases). Trimming left V 4 bases short and J 1 base short, with 9 bases between. There are 14 residues in the CDR3. Germline CDR1 SGHRS, CDR2 YFSETQ.

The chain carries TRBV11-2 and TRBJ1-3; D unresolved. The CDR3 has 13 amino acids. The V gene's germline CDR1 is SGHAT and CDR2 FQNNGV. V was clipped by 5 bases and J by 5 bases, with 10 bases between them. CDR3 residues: CASSPVGRNTIYF. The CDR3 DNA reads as TGTGCCAGCAGCCCAGTGGGTCGAAACACCATATATTTT.

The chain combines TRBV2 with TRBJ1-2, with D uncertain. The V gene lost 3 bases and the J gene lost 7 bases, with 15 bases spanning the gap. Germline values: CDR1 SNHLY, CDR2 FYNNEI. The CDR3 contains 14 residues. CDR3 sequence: CASSDHMIAGGYTF. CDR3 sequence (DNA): TGTGCCAGCAGTGATCATATGATAGCAGGTGGCTACACCTTC.

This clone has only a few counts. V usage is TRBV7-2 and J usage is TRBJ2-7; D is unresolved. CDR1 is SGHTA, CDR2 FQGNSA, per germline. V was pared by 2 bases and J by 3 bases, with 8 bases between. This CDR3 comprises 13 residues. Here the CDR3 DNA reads TGTGCCAGCAGCTTAAGGTTAGACTACGAGCAGTACTTC. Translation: CASSLRLDYEQYF.

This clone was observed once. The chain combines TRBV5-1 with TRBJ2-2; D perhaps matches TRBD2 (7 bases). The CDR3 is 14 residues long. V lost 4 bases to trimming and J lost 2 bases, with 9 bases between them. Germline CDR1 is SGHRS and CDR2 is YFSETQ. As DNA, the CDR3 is TGCGCCAGCAGCGGGGGGGCTAACACCGGGGAGCTGTTTTTT. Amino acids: CASSGGANTGELFF.

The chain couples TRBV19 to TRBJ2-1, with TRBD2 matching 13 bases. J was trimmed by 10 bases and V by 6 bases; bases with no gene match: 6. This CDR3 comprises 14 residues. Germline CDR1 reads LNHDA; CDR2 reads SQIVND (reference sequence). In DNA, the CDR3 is TGTGCCAGTAGGACTAGCGGGGGGCTGAGGGAGCAGTTCTTC. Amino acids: CASRTSGGLREQFF.

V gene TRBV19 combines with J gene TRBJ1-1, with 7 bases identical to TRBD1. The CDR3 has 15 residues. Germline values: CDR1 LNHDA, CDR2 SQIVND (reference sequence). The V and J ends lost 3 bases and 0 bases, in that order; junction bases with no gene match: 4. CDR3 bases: TGTGCCAGTAGTATTTTCGGGACAGTGAACACTGAAGCTTTCTTT. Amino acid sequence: CASSIFGTVNTEAFF.

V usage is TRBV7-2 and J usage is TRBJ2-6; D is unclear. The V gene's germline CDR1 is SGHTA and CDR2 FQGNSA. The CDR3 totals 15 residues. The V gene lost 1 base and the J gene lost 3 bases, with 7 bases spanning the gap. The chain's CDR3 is CASSLGPGGANVLTF. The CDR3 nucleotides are TGTGCCAGCAGCTTAGGCCCAGGTGGGGCCAACGTCCTGACTTTC. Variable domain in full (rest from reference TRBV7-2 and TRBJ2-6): GAGVSQSPSNKVTEKGKDVELRCDPISGHTALYWYRQSLGQGLEFLIYFQGNSAPDKSGLPSDRFSAERTGGSVSTLTIQRTQQEDSAVYLCASSLGPGGANVLTFGAGSRLTVL.

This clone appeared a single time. The CDR3 is CASNWEGETQYF. The CDR3 nucleotides are TGTGCCAGCAATTGGGAAGGGGAGACCCAGTACTTC. The chain has TRBV2 and TRBJ2-5; D call uncertain. The CDR3 covers 12 residues. V was cut by 7 bases and J by 5 bases, with 11 bases left in between. In germline, CDR1 is SNHLY, CDR2 FYNNEI.

In DNA form, the CDR3 reads TGTGCCAGCAGCCAAGATGGGGCGGGACTAGCCCTCACCGGGGAGCTGTTTTTT. Translation gives CASSQDGAGLALTGELFF. The chain recombines TRBV4-2 with TRBJ2-2, with 9 bases fitting TRBD2. This CDR3 spans 18 amino acids. The V and J ends lost 0 bases and 4 bases, in that order; junction bases with no gene match: 9. The V gene's germline CDR1 is LGHNA and CDR2 YNFKEQ.

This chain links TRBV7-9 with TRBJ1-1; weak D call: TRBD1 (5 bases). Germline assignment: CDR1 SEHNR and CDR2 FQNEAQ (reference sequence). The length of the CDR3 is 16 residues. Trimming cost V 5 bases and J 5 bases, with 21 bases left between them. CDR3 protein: CASSPVGAGRGTEAFF. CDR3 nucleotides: TGTGCCAGCAGCCCCGTAGGTGCGGGGCGGGGAACTGAAGCTTTCTTT.

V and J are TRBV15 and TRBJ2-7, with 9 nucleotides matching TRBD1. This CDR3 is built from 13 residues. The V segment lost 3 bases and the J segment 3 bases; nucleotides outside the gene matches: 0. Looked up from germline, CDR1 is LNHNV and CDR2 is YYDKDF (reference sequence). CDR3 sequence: CATSRDRGYEQYF. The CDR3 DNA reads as TGTGCCACCAGCAGGGACAGGGGCTACGAGCAGTACTTC.

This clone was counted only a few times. Here the CDR3 DNA reads TGTGCCAGCAGCTTGTCAGGTTTAATATTTTCAGATACGCAGTATTTT. This codes for CASSLSGLIFSDTQYF. The chain is built from TRBV5-6 and TRBJ2-3, with unresolved D. The CDR3 has 16 residues. The V gene's germline CDR1 is SGHDT and CDR2 YYEEEE. The ends were cut back, 1 base at V and 4 bases at J, with 16 bases in the middle.